The 24 T cell receptor beta chains given below trace back to one sample, sequenced in a study of blood T cells in healthy people across ages. The use of a sample-barcoded 5' primer and a J-beta primer mix characterized a second PCR of about 7 to 12 cycles. Via MiXCR, TCRdb re-called the 5' RACE reads, giving one row per CDR3 protein. The data show roughly 800,000 distinct CDR3 sequences, about 37% seen once. The sample taken for sequencing was blood. The receptors stem from a young man in good health.

The chain employs TRBV7-2 and TRBJ2-2; possibly TRBD1 for D (6 bases). Trimming cost V 4 bases and J 5 bases, with 20 bases left between them. Germline CDR1 and CDR2: SGHTA and FQGNSA. The CDR3 covers 17 residues. CDR3 nucleotides: TGTGCCAGCAGCTACACGACAGGCCGTTTTAGAACCGGGGAGCTGTTTTTT. Translation: CASSYTTGRFRTGELFF.

The chain combines TRBV29-1 with TRBJ2-6; perhaps TRBD1 as D (5 bases). The CDR3 consists of 15 residues. Germline loops: CDR1 SQVTM, CDR2 ANQGSEA. The V gene lost 4 bases and the J gene lost 2 bases, with 12 bases spanning the gap. The CDR3 DNA reads as TGCAGCGTTGGAATAGGGGCAACTGGGGCCAACGTCCTGACTTTC. This encodes CSVGIGATGANVLTF.

This clonotype was counted many times. V is TRBV29-1 and J is TRBJ1-1, with D perhaps matching TRBD1 (6 bases). Per the germline V gene, CDR1 is SQVTM and CDR2 is ANQGSEA. V lost 6 bases and J 1 base, leaving 9 bases between the germline ends. This CDR3 is 12 amino acids long. The DNA of the CDR3 is TGCAGCGTCAAGGGACAGAACACTGAAGCTTTCTTT. It is translated as CSVKGQNTEAFF.

The chain combines TRBV7-9 with TRBJ2-5; D is perhaps TRBD2 (5 bases). CDR3 length equals 14 residues. The germline V and J ends were trimmed by 1 base and 11 bases, with 17 bases remaining between them. Germline CDR1 and CDR2: SEHNR and FQNEAQ (reference sequence). The CDR3 DNA is TGTGCCAGCAGCTTAGTTCAGGTACGGGATGAGCAGTACTTC. Protein: CASSLVQVRDEQYF.

A word on this clonotype: With a much larger clone just one base away, this may be a read error. The chain is built from TRBV20-1 and TRBJ2-4; D unclear. The end of the DNA fits TRBJ2-5 better, so the J call may be wrong. CDR3 size: 11 residues. Germline V CDR1 and CDR2: DFQATT, SNEGSKA (reference sequence). DNA of the CDR3: TGCAGTGCTGCCCCTAGTGAGACCCAGTACTTC. Residues: CSAAPSETQYF.

At least ten counts were recorded for this clonotype. This rearrangement joins TRBV7-9 to TRBJ2-3; 9 nucleotides align to TRBD1. The CDR3 has 17 amino acids. Germline loops: CDR1 SEHNR, CDR2 FQNEAQ (reference sequence). The ends lost 3 bases at V and 3 bases at J; junction bases unmatched: 10. In DNA form, the CDR3 reads TGTGCCAGCAGCTTTTTACCGGGACAGGGTAGGACAGATACGCAGTATTTT. This gives the protein CASSFLPGQGRTDTQYF.

The chain uses TRBV7-3 and TRBJ1-6; tentatively, D is TRBD1 (5 bases). CDR1 is SGHTA, CDR2 FQGTGA, per germline. Between the trimmed V and J ends, which lost 3 bases and 8 bases, there was a span of 14 bases. This CDR3 region has 15 residues. The CDR3 sequence: CASSLGGSRDSPLHF. CDR3 sequence (DNA): TGTGCCAGCAGCTTGGGGGGGTCTAGAGATTCACCCCTCCACTTT.

The chain uses TRBV27 and TRBJ1-5; a weak D match, TRBD1 (6 bases). CDR3 length: 14 amino acids. CDR1 MNHEY and CDR2 SMNVEV come from the germline V gene (reference sequence). V was clipped by 8 bases and J by 3 bases, with 14 bases between them. The CDR3 DNA follows: TGTGCCAGCTCGAGGGGGACACTCAATCAGCCCCAGCATTTT. Translating it yields CASSRGTLNQPQHF.

The chain employs TRBV20-1 and TRBJ2-5; TRBD2 matches 7 bases. The germline V gene encodes CDR1 DFQATT and CDR2 SNEGSKA (reference sequence). The J segment lost 4 bases and the V segment lost 0 bases, leaving 8 bases of the junction unmatched. This CDR3 contains 15 residues. The CDR3 is CSARDQRLAGETQYF. The CDR3 nucleotides read TGCAGTGCTAGAGATCAACGACTAGCCGGAGAGACCCAGTACTTC.

The chain couples TRBV30 to TRBJ2-1; 13 bases match TRBD2. The CDR3 extends over 16 amino acids. Germline loops: CDR1 GTSNPN, CDR2 SVGIG (reference sequence). J lost 0 bases, V lost 8 bases, and 7 bases had no gene match. The CDR3 sequence is CAPGLAGISSYNEQFF. In nucleotides, the CDR3 is TGTGCCCCGGGACTAGCGGGGATAAGCTCCTACAATGAGCAGTTCTTC.

The V and J genes are TRBV6-2 or TRBV6-3 and TRBJ1-1; D may be TRBD1 (6 bases). The germline V gene has CDR1 MNHEY and CDR2 SVGEGT. The V end was cut by 0 bases, the J end by 7 bases, with 9 bases between. CDR3 length: 13 residues. CDR3 DNA sequence: TGTGCCAGCAGTTACTCGAGGGGGAATGAAGCTTTCTTT. Protein: CASSYSRGNEAFF.

This clonotype was counted a few times. The chain employs TRBV6-2 or TRBV6-3 and TRBJ2-3, with D tentatively TRBD2 (5 bases). With 6 bases removed from V and 3 bases from J, the gap between germline ends came to 13 bases. This CDR3 contains 14 residues. In germline, CDR1 is MNHEY, CDR2 SVGEGT. The CDR3: CASRPGTKTDTQYF. In DNA form, the CDR3 reads TGTGCCAGCAGACCGGGAACTAAAACAGATACGCAGTATTTT.

The rearrangement uses TRBV6-5 and TRBJ2-7; perhaps TRBD2 as D (6 bases). Trimming took 1 base from V and 0 from J, leaving 10 bases between them. The CDR3 is 15 residues long. The germline V gene has CDR1 MNHEY and CDR2 SVGAGI. CDR3 nucleotides: TGTGCCAGCAGTTACTGGGACTCTAGCTCCTACGAGCAGTACTTC. Its translation is CASSYWDSSSYEQYF.

The rearrangement uses TRBV20-1 and TRBJ2-3, with 10 bases that match TRBD2. The V gene end was trimmed by 6 bases and the J gene end by 4 bases; junction bases not matched to a gene: 10. This CDR3 is built from 15 residues. Germline V gene lookup returns CDR1 DFQATT and CDR2 SNEGSKA (reference sequence). CDR3 nucleotide sequence: TGCAGTGCCATTCAACTAGCGGGGAGGGCAGATACGCAGTATTTT. Its protein product is CSAIQLAGRADTQYF.

This clonotype came up a few times. This chain joins TRBV12-3 or TRBV12-4 and TRBJ1-2; possible D gene TRBD1, 5 bases. The V end lost 5 bases, the J end lost 6 bases, and 13 bases lay between the germline ends. This CDR3 spans 13 amino acids. The CDR3 is CASSPGVENGYTF. For the CDR3, the DNA is TGTGCCAGCAGTCCGGGGGTCGAGAATGGCTACACCTTC.

This clonotype has more than one count but fewer than ten. The V call is TRBV7-9, the J call TRBJ1-2, with D perhaps matching TRBD1 (5 bases). V gave up 0 bases and J gave up 4 bases, with 12 bases separating them. Germline-derived CDR1 and CDR2 are SEHNR and FQNEAQ (reference sequence). The CDR3 consists of 15 residues. Here the CDR3 reads CASSLAGTLFYGYTF. CDR3 coding DNA: TGTGCCAGCAGCTTAGCAGGGACCTTATTCTATGGCTACACCTTC.

The chain carries TRBV6-2 or TRBV6-3 and TRBJ1-1; D unresolved. Germline assignment: CDR1 MNHEY and CDR2 SVGEGT. Trimming took off 5 bases at V and 1 base at J, with 11 bases between the two ends. There are 14 residues in the CDR3. The CDR3, as DNA: TGTGCCAGCAGTCCGGACGGAGAGAACACTGAAGCTTTCTTT. This codes for CASSPDGENTEAFF.

This chain joins TRBV12-3 or TRBV12-4 and TRBJ2-1; tentative D call: TRBD2 (6 bases). The DNA end lines up better with TRBJ2-7; the J call may be wrong. The CDR3 spans 16 residues. The CDR3 spells CASSLKDFLDYNEQYF. DNA of the CDR3: TGTGCCAGCAGTTTAAAGGACTTTCTGGACTACAATGAGCAGTACTTC.

This clonotype was counted at least ten times. The chain uses TRBV12-3 or TRBV12-4 and TRBJ2-3; no clear D gene. Trimming left V 8 bases short and J 7 bases short, with 7 bases between. The CDR3 consists of 10 residues. The CDR3 reads CASARNTQYF. Here the CDR3 DNA reads TGTGCCAGCGCACGGAATACGCAGTATTTT.

This chain uses TRBV7-6 with TRBJ2-5; D may be TRBD1 or TRBD2 (5 bases each). The DNA end is a closer match to TRBJ2-1, so the J assignment may be wrong. CDR1 is SGHVS, CDR2 FNYEAQ, per germline. The CDR3 spans 15 residues. The CDR3 is CASSLGGAVQETQFF. CDR3 nucleotides: TGTGCCAGCAGCTTAGGAGGGGCAGTCCAAGAGACCCAGTTCTTC.

The chain combines TRBV12-5 with TRBJ2-7, with 10 bases identical to TRBD2. The J call may be wrong; the DNA end is better matched by TRBJ2-5. Germline assignment: CDR1 LGHNT and CDR2 FRNRAP. The CDR3 contains 16 residues. As DNA, the CDR3 is TGTGCTAGTGGTTTTGAGGCTAGCGGGGGTCAAGAGACCCAGTACTTC. It codes for CASGFEASGGQETQYF.

This clonotype occurred a few times. Here the CDR3 DNA reads TGTGCCAGTAGTATGGGGTTGATGAACACTGAAGCTTTCTTT. The encoded protein is CASSMGLMNTEAFF. The chain combines TRBV19 with TRBJ1-1; D gene unclear. The CDR3 loop spans 14 amino acids. Trimming stripped 3 bases from V and 0 bases from J, with 8 bases between. Germline V gene lookup returns CDR1 LNHDA and CDR2 SQIVND (reference sequence).

The CDR3 sequence: CASSARDKSYEQYF. Written as DNA, the CDR3 is TGTGCCAGCAGCGCCCGGGACAAATCCTACGAGCAGTACTTC. The chain recombines TRBV9 with TRBJ2-7; D might be TRBD1 (6 bases). The CDR3 has 14 amino acids. In germline, CDR1 is SGDLS, CDR2 YYNGEE. V was pared by 3 bases and J by 1 base, with 11 bases between.

V is TRBV6-6 and J is TRBJ1-4; 8 positions agree with TRBD1. This CDR3 contains 16 residues. Germline CDR1 is MNHNY and CDR2 is SVGAGI (reference sequence). J lost 4 bases, V lost 5 bases, and 9 bases had no gene match. CDR3 in amino acids: CASSKTGEAFNEKLFF. CDR3 nucleotides: TGTGCCAGCAGTAAGACAGGGGAGGCCTTTAATGAAAAACTGTTTTTT.